This TCR beta chain comes out of a study of neurological immune-mediated disorders. CDR1 SGHRS and CDR2 YFSETQ come from the germline V gene. This CDR3 contains 13 residues. The ends lost 3 bases at V and 4 bases at J; junction bases unmatched: 3. This clonotype was seen many times. From the 5' RACE reads, TCRdb called clonotypes with MiXCR, one entry per CDR3 protein. The sample has 40,000 to 55,000 distinct CDR3 sequences, approximately 3% seen once; the top ten hold more than 12%. This chain uses TRBV5-1 with TRBJ1-2, with 7 nucleotides matching TRBD1. Sequencing input: PBMCs. The receptor's source is a woman in her fifties or sixties with multiple sclerosis. The chain's CDR3 is CASSSGTAYGYTF. The DNA for the CDR3 is TGCGCCAGCAGCTCCGGGACAGCCTATGGCTACACCTTC.